Shown below are 10 T cell receptor beta chains from a single sample sequenced in a study of regulatory T cells in long-lasting Graves disease. Sample time point: persistent/refractory GD, antithyroid drugs over 5 years with positive TRAb. After RNA was extracted from PBMCs, the TCR library was made from it. Arm-PCR of CDR3 regions with iRepertoire HTBI primers generated TCR beta libraries. TCRdb recomputed calls from the multiplex PCR reads with MiXCR, one row per CDR3 protein. The table records 650,000 to 850,000 distinct CDR3 sequences, 25% to 35% of them present only once. Material: peripheral blood mononuclear cells (PBMCs), obtained when the disease was refractory, from a patient treated with antithyroid drugs. These TCRs come from a female donor with Graves disease.

This clonotype has more than one count but fewer than ten. This chain uses TRBV2 with TRBJ2-4, with 8 nucleotides matching TRBD1. J was trimmed by 0 bases and V by 3 bases; bases with no gene match: 4. Germline CDR1 and CDR2: SNHLY and FYNNEI. There are 16 residues in the CDR3. CDR3: CASSDRTGLAKNIQYF. CDR3 DNA sequence: TGTGCCAGCAGTGATAGGACAGGGTTAGCCAAAAACATTCAGTACTTC.

The chain joins TRBV13 to TRBJ1-6, with D unresolved. The CDR3 is 16 amino acids. V gave up 3 bases and J gave up 0 bases, with 9 bases separating them. Germline lookup yields CDR1 PRHDT and CDR2 FYEKMQ (reference sequence). The CDR3 sequence: CASSFQTSSYNSPLHF. CDR3 DNA sequence: TGTGCCAGCAGCTTCCAGACAAGCTCCTATAATTCACCCCTCCACTTT.

The gene calls are TRBV6-1 and TRBJ1-5; the D gene is possibly TRBD1 (6 bases). Germline values: CDR1 MNHNS, CDR2 SASEGT. This CDR3 comprises 14 residues. The V gene lost 5 bases and the J gene lost 5 bases, with 13 bases spanning the gap. CDR3 protein: CASSPRGADQPQHF. The CDR3, as DNA: TGTGCCAGCAGTCCTAGGGGGGCGGATCAGCCCCAGCATTTT.

The V and J genes are TRBV3-1 and TRBJ1-1, with D perhaps TRBD1 (6 bases). Trimming shortened V by 1 base and J by 3 bases, and 9 bases separated the two germline ends. The CDR3 has 14 amino acids. Germline V gene sequence: CDR1 LGHDT, CDR2 YNNKEL (reference sequence). CDR3 bases: TGTGCCAGCAGCCAAGTAAGGGGGGACACTGAAGCTTTCTTT. This sequence encodes CASSQVRGDTEAFF.

This clonotype was detected ten times or more. The chain couples TRBV7-9 to TRBJ1-5; no clear D. Germline CDR1 SEHNR, CDR2 FQNEAQ (reference sequence). The CDR3 extends over 12 amino acids. V was shortened by 0 bases and J by 6 bases, with 3 bases between the two germline ends. The CDR3 nucleotides are TGTGCCAGCAGCTTAGCCGGTCAGCCCCAGCATTTT. Its translation: CASSLAGQPQHF. Full variable domain (rest looked up from reference TRBV7-9 and TRBJ1-5): DTGVSQNPRHKITKRGQNVTFRCDPISEHNRLYWYRQTLGQGPEFLTYFQNEAQLEKSRLLSDRFSAERPKGSFSTLEIQRTEQGDSAMYLCASSLAGQPQHFGDGTRLSIL.

The V gene is TRBV18, the J gene TRBJ2-7; D unresolved. Trimming took 3 bases from V and 2 from J, leaving 11 bases between them. Germline V gene lookup returns CDR1 KGHSH and CDR2 LQKENI. The CDR3 sequence is 14 residues long. DNA for the CDR3: TGTGCCAGCTCACCCCTTGGCTCGACCTACGAGCAGTACTTC. Its translation is CASSPLGSTYEQYF.

The chain uses TRBV30 and TRBJ1-5; D remains ambiguous. The CDR3 runs 15 residues. V was clipped by 2 bases and J by 3 bases, with 14 bases between them. Germline lookup yields CDR1 GTSNPN and CDR2 SVGIG (reference sequence). For the CDR3, the DNA is TGTGCCTGGAGTCCGGACGGCGGGGTCAATCAGCCCCAGCATTTT. Translation: CAWSPDGGVNQPQHF. The variable domain in full, completed from reference TRBV30 and TRBJ1-5, reads SQTIHQWPATLVQPVGSPLSLECTVEGTSNPNLYWYRQAAGRGLQLLFYSVGIGQISSEVPQNLSASRPQDRQFILSSKKLLLSDSGFYLCAWSPDGGVNQPQHFGDGTRLSIL.

The chain has TRBV7-8 and TRBJ1-6, with unresolved D. Germline V CDR1 and CDR2: SGHVS, FQNEAQ. The ends were cut back, 1 base at V and 4 bases at J, with 8 bases in the middle. The CDR3 length is 15 residues. The CDR3 sequence is CASSLDGNYNSPLHF. DNA for the CDR3: TGTGCCAGCAGCTTAGACGGGAATTATAATTCACCCCTCCACTTT.

The chain combines TRBV29-1 with TRBJ1-2; TRBD1 aligns across 7 bases. Germline lookup yields CDR1 SQVTM and CDR2 ANQGSEA. The CDR3 spans 15 residues. J lost 7 bases, V lost 2 bases, and 13 bases had no gene match. CDR3 protein: CSVEIGRGTRGGYTF. The DNA of the CDR3 is TGCAGCGTTGAAATCGGCAGGGGGACGAGGGGTGGCTACACCTTC.

This clonotype was detected only a few times. The rearrangement joins TRBV15 to TRBJ1-1; 8 bases align to TRBD1. Germline V gene data show CDR1 as LNHNV and CDR2 as YYDKDF (reference sequence). This CDR3 has 15 residues. V lost 0 bases and J lost 6; bases outside the gene matches: 6. The CDR3 reads CATSRDLTGEAEAFF. Written as DNA, the CDR3 is TGTGCCACCAGCAGAGATCTGACAGGGGAGGCTGAAGCTTTCTTT. The full variable domain, in which reference TRBV15 and TRBJ1-1 provide the parts outside the CDR3, is DAMVIQNPRYQVTQFGKPVTLSCSQTLNHNVMYWYQQKSSQAPKLLFHYYDKDFNNEADTPDNFQSRRPNTSFCFLDIRSPGLGDTAMYLCATSRDLTGEAEAFFGQGTRLTVV.